This is a list of T cell receptor beta chains from one sample in a study of response to subunit inactivated influenza vaccine. TCRdb used MiXCR to reprocess the RT-PCR reads, holding one entry per CDR3 protein. The sample has roughly 700,000 distinct CDR3 sequences, approximately 15% seen once; the top ten hold 5.5% to 7%. The source material was PBMCs from blood, sampled approximately 15 days before vaccination. The receptors were sampled from a man aged 50 to 59 who received an inactivated influenza vaccine. Each CDR3 is given with its conserved first and last residue. D genes are given only for firm matches. Clone size is given for some rows only: seen once, a few or many times, or a class if the clone is expanded.

clone size	V gene	D gene	J gene	CDR3 DNA	CDR3 protein
few	TRBV6-2/TRBV6-3	TRBD1	TRBJ2-4	TGTGCCAGCAGTAAGGCGGGACAGGGGGCCAAAAACATTCAGTACTTC	CASSKAGQGAKNIQYF
few	TRBV27	-	TRBJ1-6	TGTGCCAGCAGTTTAAAGGGGTCCTATAATTCACCCCTCCACTTT	CASSLKGSYNSPLHF
-	TRBV6-1	-	TRBJ1-6	TGTGCCAGCAGGCTAGGAAGCGTCTCCTATAATTCACCCCTCCACTTT	CASRLGSVSYNSPLHF
few	TRBV5-5	-	TRBJ1-2	TGTGCCAGCAGCGACAGGACAGCCTATGGCTACACCTTC	CASSDRTAYGYTF
few	TRBV29-1	TRBD1	TRBJ1-6	TGCAGCGTCAAGACAGGGGCTAATTCACCCCTCCACTTT	CSVKTGANSPLHF
few	TRBV20-1	-	TRBJ1-2	TGCAGTGCTAGAGATCGACGAATCTATGGCTACACCTTC	CSARDRRIYGYTF
-	TRBV12-1	-	TRBJ2-2	TGTGCCAGCAGCTCAAAGGGGGGGTGCGCCACCGGGGAGCTGTTTTTT	CASSSKGGCATGELFF
-	TRBV11-3	-	TRBJ2-4	TGTGCCAGCAGCTTAGGAGGGGAACGCATTCAGTACTTC	CASSLGGERIQYF
many	TRBV29-1	TRBD1	TRBJ1-1	TGCAGCGTCCGACAGGGGAGCATGAACACTGAAGCTTTCTTT	CSVRQGSMNTEAFF
few	TRBV29-1	TRBD2	TRBJ2-5	TGCAGCGTAGAGGTTTCCGGGGGGGGAGAGACCCAGTACTTC	CSVEVSGGGETQYF
-	TRBV7-2	TRBD1	TRBJ2-1	TGTGCCAGCAGTCAACAAGGGTACAGGGGCAATGAGCAGTTCTTC	CASSQQGYRGNEQFF
few	TRBV11-3	-	TRBJ2-3	TGTGCCAGCAGCTTAGGGCGGGGCGGTGATACGCAGTATTTT	CASSLGRGGDTQYF
few	TRBV19	-	TRBJ1-6	TGTGCCAGTAGTATACAACAGGGCGATGGTTCACCCCTCCACTTT	CASSIQQGDGSPLHF
-	TRBV20-1	TRBD2	TRBJ2-7	TGCAGTGCTGCTAGACTAGCGGGAGTTTCCTACGAGCAGTACTTC	CSAARLAGVSYEQYF
-	TRBV6-2/TRBV6-3	-	TRBJ2-3	TGTGCCAGCAGTTACCCCCCTATGGAGCAGTATTTT	CASSYPPMEQYF
-	TRBV28	TRBD2	TRBJ2-1	TGTGCCAGCAGTTCTCGGACTAGCGGGAGGCCGCCCATATACAATGAGCAGTTCTTC	CASSSRTSGRPPIYNEQFF
-	TRBV5-1	-	TRBJ2-3	TGCGCCAGCAGCCTGGGGCGAAGACGCACAGATACGCAGTATTTT	CASSLGRRRTDTQYF
once	TRBV11-2	-	TRBJ2-7	TGTGCCAGCAGCTTAGAAAGAACCTCGGGGTACGAGCAGTACTTC	CASSLERTSGYEQYF
few	TRBV12-3/TRBV12-4	-	TRBJ2-5	TGTGCCAGCAGTGGAGGGACAGTGATACAAGAGACCCAGTACTTC	CASSGGTVIQETQYF
-	TRBV27	-	TRBJ2-2	TGTGCCAGCAGCCACAACAGGGCTCTCGTGACCGGGGAGCTGTTTTTT	CASSHNRALVTGELFF
-	TRBV12-3/TRBV12-4	-	TRBJ1-6	TGTGCCAGCAGCGCGCAGGGATCTAATTCACCCCTCCACTTT	CASSAQGSNSPLHF
many	TRBV12-3/TRBV12-4	TRBD1	TRBJ1-2	TGTGCCAGCAGTCCCGCGAACAGGGGGAGTCACTATGGCTACACCTTC	CASSPANRGSHYGYTF
-	TRBV5-5	-	TRBJ1-1	TGTGCCAGCAGCTTGGCCCAGGGTTCGCCTGAAGCTTTCTTT	CASSLAQGSPEAFF
few	TRBV29-1	-	TRBJ2-1	TGCAGCGTCCAGGCGATTAGGGGTAGTGAGCAGTTCTTC	CSVQAIRGSEQFF
few	TRBV9	-	TRBJ2-3	TGTGCCAGCAGCGGCACTCCCACAGATACGCAGTATTTT	CASSGTPTDTQYF
few	TRBV5-6	-	TRBJ2-7	TGTGCCAGCAGCTTGCTGGGCAGAGCCTACGAGCAGTACTTC	CASSLLGRAYEQYF
many	TRBV12-3/TRBV12-4	-	TRBJ1-2	TGTGCCAGCAGTTTATACAGAACGGGCTACACCTTC	CASSLYRTGYTF
-	TRBV20-1	-	TRBJ2-4	TGCAGTGCTAGAGACCTTCTTCGACAAAAAAACATTCAGTACTTC	CSARDLLRQKNIQYF
-	TRBV5-1	TRBD2	TRBJ2-3	TGCGCCAGCAGCTTGGATCTAGCGGGGGGGGGATCTAGCACAGATACGCAGTATTTT	CASSLDLAGGGSSTDTQYF
few	TRBV28	TRBD2	TRBJ2-3	TGTGCCAGCAGTTTCGGACTAGCGGGAGGGTTGGATACGCAGTATTTT	CASSFGLAGGLDTQYF
few	TRBV6-1	TRBD2	TRBJ2-7	TGTGCCAGCAGTAAAACGACTAGCGGGAGAAGCGAGCAGTACTTC	CASSKTTSGRSEQYF
-	TRBV29-1	-	TRBJ1-2	TGCAGCGTTAGGGAGGGGGGGAGGCTTGGCTACACCTTC	CSVREGGRLGYTF
few	TRBV4-2	-	TRBJ1-2	TGTGCCAGCAGCCAAGATGGGACCAGGGATTCGAAGACCTTC	CASSQDGTRDSKTF
few	TRBV29-1	-	TRBJ2-4	TGCAGCGTTGAAGGGTTTGGTGGGCTGAGAAACATTCAGTACTTC	CSVEGFGGLRNIQYF
-	TRBV5-6	-	TRBJ2-5	TGTGCCAGCAGCTCGGACCAACAAACCCAGTACTTC	CASSSDQQTQYF
few	TRBV20-1	TRBD1	TRBJ1-4	TGCAGTGCTAGAGATCTGGGACAGGGAGACGAAAAACTGTTTTTT	CSARDLGQGDEKLFF
few	TRBV6-1	TRBD2	TRBJ2-2	TGTGCCAGCAGGGAGGGACTAACGAACACCGGGGAGCTGTTTTTT	CASREGLTNTGELFF
many	TRBV10-3	-	TRBJ2-7	TGTGCCATCAGTGAGTCCGGGGGTCGCGAGCAGTACTTC	CAISESGGREQYF
few	TRBV12-3/TRBV12-4	TRBD2	TRBJ2-1	TGTGCCAGCACCCCAGGGAGGGCAAACAATGAGCAGTTCTTC	CASTPGRANNEQFF
many	TRBV20-1	TRBD1	TRBJ1-5	TGCAGTGCTGGAACAGGGGATGGACAGCCCCAGCATTTT	CSAGTGDGQPQHF
few	TRBV3-1	-	TRBJ1-1	TGTGCCAGCAGCCAACTTACACAGAACACTGAAGCTTTCTTT	CASSQLTQNTEAFF
few	TRBV29-1	-	TRBJ2-2	TGCAGCGTTCGTGGGATGTCGAACACCGGGGAGCTGTTTTTT	CSVRGMSNTGELFF
-	TRBV10-3	-	TRBJ2-5	TGTGCCATCAGTGACCTCGGCAGGCAAGAGACCCAGTACTTC	CAISDLGRQETQYF
few	TRBV7-8	-	TRBJ2-2	TGTGCGGCTTCGGGCCGAAGCACCGGGGAGCTGTTTTTT	CAASGRSTGELFF
few	TRBV29-1	TRBD2	TRBJ2-3	TGCAGCGTTGCCCTAGCGGGAGTTGGAGATACGCAGTATTTT	CSVALAGVGDTQYF
-	TRBV4-3	TRBD2	TRBJ2-3	TGCGCCAGCAGCCAAGATGGAGCGGGGGGGGGAGATACGCAGTATTTT	CASSQDGAGGGDTQYF
-	TRBV28	-	TRBJ1-2	TGTGCCAGCAGCCCCATTTCGAGGGACTATGGCTACACCTTC	CASSPISRDYGYTF
few	TRBV7-2	-	TRBJ2-1	TGTGCCAGCAGCTTATGGCCTGGGTCCCCCAATGAGCAGTTCTTC	CASSLWPGSPNEQFF
few	TRBV5-5	TRBD2	TRBJ2-5	TGTGCCAGCAGCTTGAGACTAGCGGTGTACCAAGAGACCCAGTACTTC	CASSLRLAVYQETQYF
-	TRBV9	-	TRBJ1-1	TGTGCCAGCAGCTTAGCGGGGGGGCACACTGAAGCTTTCTTT	CASSLAGGHTEAFF
few	TRBV7-9	TRBD2	TRBJ2-3	TGTGCCAGCAGCTTAGCCAGCGGGGTCCCCACAGATACGCAGTATTTT	CASSLASGVPTDTQYF
-	TRBV6-1	-	TRBJ2-7	TGTGCCACCCGAGGTCAGGTCCCCTACGAGCAGTACTTC	CATRGQVPYEQYF
few	TRBV5-1	-	TRBJ2-2	TGCGCCAGCAGCTTGGGGATTAGGGCGGTGAACACCGGGGAGCTGTTTTTT	CASSLGIRAVNTGELFF
-	TRBV5-1	TRBD2	TRBJ2-5	TGCGCCAGCACAAGCGGGAGGGTCCAAGAGACCCAGTACTTC	CASTSGRVQETQYF
few	TRBV5-1	TRBD2	TRBJ2-1	TGCGCCAGCAGCTTGGAGTCTAGCGGGAGCCTGGCGGCTGAGCAGTTCTTC	CASSLESSGSLAAEQFF